Detailed here is one T cell receptor (beta chain). The data were taken from a study of blood T cells in healthy people across ages. Study details: Roughly one uniquely barcoded beta molecule per two T cells was captured.

For the second PCR, which ran for about 6 to 11 cycles, a sample-barcoded 5' primer and a J-beta primer mix were used. All cDNA molecules were each tagged by a template-switch adaptor with 12 random nucleotides. Using its own MiXCR run on the 5' RACE reads, TCRdb lists one record per CDR3 protein. Among roughly 1,300,000 distinct CDR3 sequences listed, almost 60% were seen once. Germline V lookup: CDR1 LNHDA, CDR2 SQIVND (reference sequence). V gave up 3 bases and J gave up 3 bases, with 6 bases separating them. The CDR3 spans 14 residues. The sample providers were healthy Caucasian people from Russia, aged roughly 6 to 90.

The chain carries TRBV19 and TRBJ2-6; D is unresolved. Material for sequencing was blood. This clonotype originated in a man aged 18-30 years in good health. The CDR3 is CASSIGRGANVLTF. The DNA of the CDR3 is TGTGCCAGTAGTATCGGGCGTGGGGCCAACGTCCTGACTTTC.